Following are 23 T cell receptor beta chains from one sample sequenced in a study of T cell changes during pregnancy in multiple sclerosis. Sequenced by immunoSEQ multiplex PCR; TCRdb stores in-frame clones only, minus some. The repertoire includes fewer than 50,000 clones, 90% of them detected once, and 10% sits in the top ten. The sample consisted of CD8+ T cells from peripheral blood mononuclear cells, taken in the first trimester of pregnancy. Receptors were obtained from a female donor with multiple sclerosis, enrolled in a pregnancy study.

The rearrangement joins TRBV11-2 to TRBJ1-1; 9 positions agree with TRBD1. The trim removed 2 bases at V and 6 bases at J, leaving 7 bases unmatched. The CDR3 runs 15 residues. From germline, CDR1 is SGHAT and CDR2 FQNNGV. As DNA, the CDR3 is TGTGCCAGCAGCTTAACCCGGGACAGGGTACCTGAAGCTTTCTTT. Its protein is CASSLTRDRVPEAFF. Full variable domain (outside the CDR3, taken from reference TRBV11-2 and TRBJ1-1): EAGVAQSPRYKIIEKRQSVAFWCNPISGHATLYWYQQILGQGPKLLIQFQNNGVVDDSQLPKDRFSAERLKGVDSTLKIQPAKLEDSAVYLCASSLTRDRVPEAFFGQGTRLTVV.

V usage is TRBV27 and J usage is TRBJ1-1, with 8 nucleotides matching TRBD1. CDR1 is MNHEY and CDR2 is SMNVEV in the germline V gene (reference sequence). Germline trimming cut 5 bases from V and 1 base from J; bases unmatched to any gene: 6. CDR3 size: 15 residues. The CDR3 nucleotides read TGTGCCAGCAGTCCCGGGACAGGCGAGAACACTGAAGCTTTCTTT. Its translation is CASSPGTGENTEAFF.

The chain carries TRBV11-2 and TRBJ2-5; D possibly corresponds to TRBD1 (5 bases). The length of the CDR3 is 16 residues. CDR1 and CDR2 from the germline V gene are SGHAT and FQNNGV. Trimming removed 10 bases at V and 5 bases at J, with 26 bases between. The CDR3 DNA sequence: TGTGCCACCCGGACCGACAGTCGGGTCCAACCGGAGACCCAGTACTTC. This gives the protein CATRTDSRVQPETQYF.

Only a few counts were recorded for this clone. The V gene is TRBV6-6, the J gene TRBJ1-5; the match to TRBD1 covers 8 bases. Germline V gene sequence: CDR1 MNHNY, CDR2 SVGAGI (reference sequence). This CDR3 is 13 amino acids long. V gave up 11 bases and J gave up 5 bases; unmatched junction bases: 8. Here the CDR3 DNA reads TGTGCCCTCGCAGGGGGCAGGGATCAGCCCCAGCATTTT. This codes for CALAGGRDQPQHF.

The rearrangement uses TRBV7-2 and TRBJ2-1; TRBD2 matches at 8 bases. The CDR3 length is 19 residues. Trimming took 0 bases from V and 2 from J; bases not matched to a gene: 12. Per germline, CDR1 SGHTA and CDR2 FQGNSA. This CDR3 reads CASSLALAGGSNPYNEQFF. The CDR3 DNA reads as TGTGCCAGCAGCTTAGCGCTGGCGGGGGGTTCTAACCCCTACAATGAGCAGTTCTTC.

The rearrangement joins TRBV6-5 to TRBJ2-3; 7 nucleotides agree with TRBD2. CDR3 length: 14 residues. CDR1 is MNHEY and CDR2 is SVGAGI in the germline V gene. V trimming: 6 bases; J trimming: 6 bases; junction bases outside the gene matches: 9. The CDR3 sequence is CASSLGRAGDTQYF. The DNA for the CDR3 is TGTGCCAGCAGCTTGGGGAGGGCTGGGGATACGCAGTATTTT.

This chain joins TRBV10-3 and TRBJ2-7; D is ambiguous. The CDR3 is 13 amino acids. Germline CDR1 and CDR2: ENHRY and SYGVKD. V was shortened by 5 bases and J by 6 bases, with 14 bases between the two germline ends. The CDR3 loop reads CAISLDLGSEQYF. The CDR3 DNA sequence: TGTGCCATCAGTCTTGACCTAGGATCCGAGCAGTACTTC.

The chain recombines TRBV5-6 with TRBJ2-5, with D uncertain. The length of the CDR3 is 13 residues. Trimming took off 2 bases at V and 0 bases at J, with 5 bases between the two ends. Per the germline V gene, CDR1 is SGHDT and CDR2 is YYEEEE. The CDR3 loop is CASSFDYQETQYF. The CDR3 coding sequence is TGTGCCAGCAGCTTCGACTACCAAGAGACCCAGTACTTC.

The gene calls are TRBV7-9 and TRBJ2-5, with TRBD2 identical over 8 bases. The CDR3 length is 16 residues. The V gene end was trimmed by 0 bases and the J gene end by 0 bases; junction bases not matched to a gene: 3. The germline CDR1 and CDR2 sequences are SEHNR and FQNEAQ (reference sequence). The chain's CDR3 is CASSLASGTYQETQYF. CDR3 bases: TGTGCCAGCAGCTTAGCTAGCGGGACGTACCAAGAGACCCAGTACTTC.

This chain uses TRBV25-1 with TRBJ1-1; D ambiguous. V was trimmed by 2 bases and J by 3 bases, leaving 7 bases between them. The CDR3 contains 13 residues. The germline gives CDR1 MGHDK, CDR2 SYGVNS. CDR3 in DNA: TGTGCCAGCAGTGAAACAGAGTACACTGAAGCTTTCTTT. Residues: CASSETEYTEAFF.

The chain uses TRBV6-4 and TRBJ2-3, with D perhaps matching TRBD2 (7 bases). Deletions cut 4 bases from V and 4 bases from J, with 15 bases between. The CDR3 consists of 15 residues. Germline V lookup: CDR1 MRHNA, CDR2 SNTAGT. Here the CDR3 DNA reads TGTGCCAGCAGTGGTGGGGGGGGCCATGCAGATACGCAGTATTTT. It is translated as CASSGGGGHADTQYF.

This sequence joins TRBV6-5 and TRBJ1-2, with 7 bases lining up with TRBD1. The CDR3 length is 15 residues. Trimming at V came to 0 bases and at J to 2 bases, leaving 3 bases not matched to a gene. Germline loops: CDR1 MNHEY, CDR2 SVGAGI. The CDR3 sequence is CASSYSQGSNYGYTF. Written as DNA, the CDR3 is TGTGCCAGCAGTTACTCACAGGGGTCCAACTATGGCTACACCTTC.

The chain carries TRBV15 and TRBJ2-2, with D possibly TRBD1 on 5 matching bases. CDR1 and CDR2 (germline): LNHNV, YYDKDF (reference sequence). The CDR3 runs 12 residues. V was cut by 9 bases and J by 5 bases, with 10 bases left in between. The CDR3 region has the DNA TGTGCCACACTCGCAGGGACCGGGGAGCTGTTTTTT. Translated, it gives CATLAGTGELFF.

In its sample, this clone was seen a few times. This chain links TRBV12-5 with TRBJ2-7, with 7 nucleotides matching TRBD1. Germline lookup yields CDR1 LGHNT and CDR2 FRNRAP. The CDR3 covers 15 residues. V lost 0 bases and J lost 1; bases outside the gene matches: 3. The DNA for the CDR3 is TGTGCTAGTGGTTTGGTAAGCAGGGGGTCCTACGAGCAGTACTTC. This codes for CASGLVSRGSYEQYF.

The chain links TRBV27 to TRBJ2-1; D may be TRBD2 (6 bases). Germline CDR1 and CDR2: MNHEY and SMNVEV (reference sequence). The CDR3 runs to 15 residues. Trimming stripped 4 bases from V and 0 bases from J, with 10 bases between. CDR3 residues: CASSSTSSSYNEQFF. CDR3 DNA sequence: TGTGCCAGCAGTTCGACTAGTAGCTCCTACAATGAGCAGTTCTTC.

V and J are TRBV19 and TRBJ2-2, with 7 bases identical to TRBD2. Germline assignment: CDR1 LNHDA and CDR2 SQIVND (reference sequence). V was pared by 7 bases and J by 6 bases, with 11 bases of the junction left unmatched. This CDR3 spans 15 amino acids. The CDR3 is CASTRFSGLAGELFF. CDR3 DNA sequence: TGTGCCAGTACCCGGTTTAGCGGGTTGGCCGGGGAGCTGTTTTTT.

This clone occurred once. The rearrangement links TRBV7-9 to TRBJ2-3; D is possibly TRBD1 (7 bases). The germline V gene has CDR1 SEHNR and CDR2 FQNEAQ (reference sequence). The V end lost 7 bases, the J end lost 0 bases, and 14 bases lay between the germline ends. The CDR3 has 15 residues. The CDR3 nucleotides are TGTGCCAGCAACAACGGGGGACAGAGCACAGATACGCAGTATTTT. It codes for CASNNGGQSTDTQYF.

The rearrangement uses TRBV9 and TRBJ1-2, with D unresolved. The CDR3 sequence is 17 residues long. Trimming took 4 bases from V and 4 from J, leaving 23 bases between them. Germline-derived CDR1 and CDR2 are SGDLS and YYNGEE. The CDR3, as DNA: TGTGCCAGCAGCCAGAAGGTCGGTGCGATACGGGTCTATGGCTACACCTTC. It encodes CASSQKVGAIRVYGYTF.

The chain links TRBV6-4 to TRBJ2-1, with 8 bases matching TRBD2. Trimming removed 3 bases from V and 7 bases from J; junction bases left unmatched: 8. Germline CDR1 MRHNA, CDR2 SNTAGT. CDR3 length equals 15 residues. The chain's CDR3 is CASSETSAPGNEQFF. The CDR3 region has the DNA TGTGCCAGCAGTGAGACTAGCGCCCCTGGGAATGAGCAGTTCTTC.

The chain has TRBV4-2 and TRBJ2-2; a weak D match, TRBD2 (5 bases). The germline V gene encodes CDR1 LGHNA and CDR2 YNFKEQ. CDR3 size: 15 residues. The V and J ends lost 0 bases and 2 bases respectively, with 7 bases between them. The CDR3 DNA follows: TGTGCCAGCAGCCAAGATCCGGGAAACACCGGGGAGCTGTTTTTT. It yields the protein CASSQDPGNTGELFF.

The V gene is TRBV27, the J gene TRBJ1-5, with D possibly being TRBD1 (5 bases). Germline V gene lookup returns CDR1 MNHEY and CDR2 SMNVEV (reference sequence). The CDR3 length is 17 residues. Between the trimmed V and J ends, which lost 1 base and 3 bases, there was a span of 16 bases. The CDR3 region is CASSLLGGDHSNQPQHF. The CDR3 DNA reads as TGTGCCAGCAGTTTATTGGGGGGGGATCACTCCAATCAGCCCCAGCATTTT.

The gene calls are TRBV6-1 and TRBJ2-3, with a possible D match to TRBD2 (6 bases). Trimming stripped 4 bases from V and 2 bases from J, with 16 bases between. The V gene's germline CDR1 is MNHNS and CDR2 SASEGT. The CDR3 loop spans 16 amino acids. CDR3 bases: TGTGCCAGCAGTGGGGGACTCGACCGTCACACAGATACGCAGTATTTT. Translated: CASSGGLDRHTDTQYF.

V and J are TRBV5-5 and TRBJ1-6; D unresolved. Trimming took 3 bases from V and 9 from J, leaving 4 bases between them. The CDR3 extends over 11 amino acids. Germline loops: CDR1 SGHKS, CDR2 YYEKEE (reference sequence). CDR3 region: CASSSGSPLHF. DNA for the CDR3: TGTGCCAGCAGCTCGGGTTCACCCCTCCACTTT.